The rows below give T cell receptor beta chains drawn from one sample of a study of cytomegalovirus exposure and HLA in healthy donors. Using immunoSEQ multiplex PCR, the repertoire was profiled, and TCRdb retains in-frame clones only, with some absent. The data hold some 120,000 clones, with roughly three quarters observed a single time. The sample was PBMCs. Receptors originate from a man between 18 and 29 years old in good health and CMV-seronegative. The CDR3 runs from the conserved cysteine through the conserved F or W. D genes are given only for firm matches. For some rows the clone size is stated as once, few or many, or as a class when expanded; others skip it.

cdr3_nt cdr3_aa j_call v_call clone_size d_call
TGTGCCACCAGCAGAGAATCTGGAACAGGGGGTTTAGATGGCTACACCTTC CATSRESGTGGLDGYTF TRBJ1-2 TRBV15 . TRBD1
TGTGCCATCAGTGAAGACCCGACAGGGTGGTTAGAAGATACGCAGTATTTT CAISEDPTGWLEDTQYF TRBJ2-3 TRBV10-3 . TRBD1
TGCGCCAGCAGCTTCGGACTAGATGTCTTACACAATGAGCAGTTCTTC CASSFGLDVLHNEQFF TRBJ2-1 TRBV5-1 . TRBD2
TGTGCCAGCGCGATACTGGGAGGGCCCTACGAGCAGTACTTC CASAILGGPYEQYF TRBJ2-7 TRBV19 . TRBD2
TGTGCCAGCAGTGAACTACAGGACACTGAAGCTTTCTTT CASSELQDTEAFF TRBJ1-1 TRBV2 . .
TGTGCCAGCTCTATGGGAGAAATCTATGGCTACACCTTC CASSMGEIYGYTF TRBJ1-2 TRBV2 . .
TGTGCCAGCAGCTCAAGACAGGGACGCTATGGCTACACCTTC CASSSRQGRYGYTF TRBJ1-2 TRBV7-9 . TRBD1
TGTGCCAGCAGCGTAGCTGGAACAGGCTCCTACAATGAGCAGTTCTTC CASSVAGTGSYNEQFF TRBJ2-1 TRBV9 . .
TGTGCCAGCAGTTTATCTAGGACTAGCGGGACCTTCTACTTC CASSLSRTSGTFYF TRBJ2-7 TRBV28 once TRBD2
TGTGCCAGCAGTGAAAGAGGGAGGGGCACAGATACGCAGTATTTT CASSERGRGTDTQYF TRBJ2-3 TRBV25-1 . TRBD2
TGTGCCAGCAGCACCCCAGGGGTAGGGGCTGAAGCTTTCTTT CASSTPGVGAEAFF TRBJ1-1 TRBV9 . .
TGTGCCAGCAGCCCACTAGCGGGTGGAGAGACCCAGTACTTC CASSPLAGGETQYF TRBJ2-5 TRBV6-1 . TRBD2
TGTGCCAGCAGCTCGGACAGGGCCGAGCAGTACTTC CASSSDRAEQYF TRBJ2-7 TRBV5-6 . TRBD1
TGTGCCAGCAGCCCCGCGGGGGGCATCGATACGCAGTATTTT CASSPAGGIDTQYF TRBJ2-3 TRBV7-3 few TRBD2
TGTGCCAGCAGCTTGGGTTCCGTACAGGGCGGAACTGAAGCTTTCTTT CASSLGSVQGGTEAFF TRBJ1-1 TRBV5-6 few .
TGTGCCAGCAGCCCCCCCTTGGTGGGAGTGATCTCCTACGAGCAGTACTTC CASSPPLVGVISYEQYF TRBJ2-7 TRBV11-2 . .
TGTGCCAGCACCCCCCCCCGGGCTGGAAACACCATATATTTT CASTPPRAGNTIYF TRBJ1-3 TRBV6-6 . .
TGTGCCAGCAGCTTAGTGGCCGGCGGGATATCGGTTTACGAGCAGTACTTC CASSLVAGGISVYEQYF TRBJ2-7 TRBV11-2 once .
TGTGCCAGCAGTCGGGAGGGCCATCACACCGGGGAGCTGTTTTTT CASSREGHHTGELFF TRBJ2-2 TRBV6-4 . TRBD2
TGTGCCAGCTACACTCAGGCTACTGAAGCTTTCTTT CASYTQATEAFF TRBJ1-1 TRBV7-6 . .
TGTGCCAGCAGTTACTCGTTATCTAATTACGAGCAGTACTTC CASSYSLSNYEQYF TRBJ2-7 TRBV6-5 . .
TGCGCCAGCAAAGGACAGGGGGCAACTGGGGCCAACGTCCTGACTTTC CASKGQGATGANVLTF TRBJ2-6 TRBV5-1 . TRBD1
TGTGCCAGCAGTCCCAACACCCACACTGAAGCTTTCTTT CASSPNTHTEAFF TRBJ1-1 TRBV28 . .
TGTGCCACCAGCAGGGGGTACCTAAGGGGTCTGGCCTACAATGAGCAGTTCTTC CATSRGYLRGLAYNEQFF TRBJ2-1 TRBV15 . .
TGTGCCAGCAGCCCCCCCGGGACAGGGGGCACCGGGGAGCTGTTTTTT CASSPPGTGGTGELFF TRBJ2-2 TRBV7-8 . TRBD1
TGCGCCAGCAGCCAAGATTTTTCTGGGCGAGGGCTGGACGGGGAGCTGTTTTTT CASSQDFSGRGLDGELFF TRBJ2-2 TRBV4-3 . .
TGTGCCAGCAGTTACTCGAAGCGGGAGATAAGCTACGAGCAGTACTTC CASSYSKREISYEQYF TRBJ2-7 TRBV6-5 . TRBD2
TGTGCCTGGAGTGTACGGACTAATGAAAAACTGTTTTTT CAWSVRTNEKLFF TRBJ1-4 TRBV30 . .
TGTGCCATCAGTACTAGCGGGTCGGAAGCCAAAAACATTCAGTACTTC CAISTSGSEAKNIQYF TRBJ2-4 TRBV10-3 once TRBD2
TGTGCCAGCAGCATCAATCGTGGACTTGAAGCTTTCTTT CASSINRGLEAFF TRBJ1-1 TRBV7-3 . .
TGTGCCAGCAGCTTAGGCGGACAGGCATCCTACAATGAGCAGTTCTTC CASSLGGQASYNEQFF TRBJ2-1 TRBV7-2 . TRBD1
TGCGCCAGCAGTGCAACATGGAGGGAGCAGTTCTTC CASSATWREQFF TRBJ2-1 TRBV10-2 . .
TGTGCCATCAGCGAACGAGCGGGGCGTTGGGGGCAGTTCTTC CAISERAGRWGQFF TRBJ2-1 TRBV10-3 few TRBD2
TGTGCCAGTAGTAGACTAGCGGGAGGGATCTACAATGAGCAGTTCTTC CASSRLAGGIYNEQFF TRBJ2-1 TRBV19 . TRBD2
TGTGCCAGCAGCTTAATGACAGCGGGGGCCCTAGGCTATGGCTACACCTTC CASSLMTAGALGYGYTF TRBJ1-2 TRBV13 few .
TGTGCCAGCAGGGGTGGGCTGGGCGCGTTTAACTATGGCTACACCTTC CASRGGLGAFNYGYTF TRBJ1-2 TRBV28 . .
TGTGCCACCCTTGATGGGGGCAGGGGTCGGACTGAAGCTTTCTTT CATLDGGRGRTEAFF TRBJ1-1 TRBV15 . .
TGTGCCAGCGGCCGGGAGCCCCTGAATCAGCCCCAGCATTTT CASGREPLNQPQHF TRBJ1-5 TRBV7-2 . .
TGTGCCAGCAGCCCCACTAGCTACGAGCAGTACTTC CASSPTSYEQYF TRBJ2-7 TRBV7-8 . .
TGCGCCAGCAGCCAAGAGGGGCTGACCTCTGGGGCCAACGTCCTGACTTTC CASSQEGLTSGANVLTF TRBJ2-6 TRBV4-3 few .
TGTGCCACCAGCAGAGGGGGCGGTATCACAGATACGCAGTATTTT CATSRGGGITDTQYF TRBJ2-3 TRBV15 once .
TGCAGCGTCACAGGGGGCTCGTATGAAAAACTGTTTTTT CSVTGGSYEKLFF TRBJ1-4 TRBV29-1 once TRBD1
TGTGCCTGGGGTGAGGGACTGACCAACAATGAGCAGTTCTTC CAWGEGLTNNEQFF TRBJ2-1 TRBV30 . .
TGTGCCAGCAGGTTCCTCCTTAATGGCTACACCTTC CASRFLLNGYTF TRBJ1-2 TRBV6-1 . .
TGTGCCAGTAGTATTACTTTAAGGACAGAAGAGACCCAGTACTTC CASSITLRTEETQYF TRBJ2-5 TRBV19 . .
TGTGCCTGGAGTGCCCACCTATGCGAGCAGTACTTC CAWSAHLCEQYF TRBJ2-7 TRBV30 . .
TGTGCCAGCAGTTCCGGGACTAGCGGGAGGTTAGAGACCCAGTACTTC CASSSGTSGRLETQYF TRBJ2-5 TRBV27 . TRBD2
TGTGCCTGGATAACGGGGGGTAATGGAAACACCATATATTTT CAWITGGNGNTIYF TRBJ1-3 TRBV30 . .